This TCR beta chain was captured in a study of blood T cell repertoires in COVID-19. Study-wide context: Samples representing acute and convalescent COVID-19 were sourced from the United States, Italy and Spain.

CDR1 is SGDLS and CDR2 is YYNGEE in the germline V gene. Trimming took off 0 bases at V and 5 bases at J, with 14 bases between the two ends. This CDR3 is 15 amino acids long. Per the study methods: By means of reference gene primer amplification, nucleated cell counts were estimated. The repertoire was sequenced with immunoSEQ multiplex PCR; TCRdb's copy has only in-frame clones and lacks some. D and trimming were read from the DNA, whereas the V and J calls and clone size are those reported in that table. The table shows roughly 410,000 clones, with around 90% occurring only once. Input material: peripheral blood. The origin of this receptor is a man between 35 and 55 years old with acute or convalescent COVID-19. The chain employs TRBV9 and TRBJ1-1; no definite D call. CDR3 coding DNA: TGTGCCAGCAGCGTAGAAGCAGGCCCTCTGACTGAAGCTTTCTTT. Translation gives CASSVEAGPLTEAFF.